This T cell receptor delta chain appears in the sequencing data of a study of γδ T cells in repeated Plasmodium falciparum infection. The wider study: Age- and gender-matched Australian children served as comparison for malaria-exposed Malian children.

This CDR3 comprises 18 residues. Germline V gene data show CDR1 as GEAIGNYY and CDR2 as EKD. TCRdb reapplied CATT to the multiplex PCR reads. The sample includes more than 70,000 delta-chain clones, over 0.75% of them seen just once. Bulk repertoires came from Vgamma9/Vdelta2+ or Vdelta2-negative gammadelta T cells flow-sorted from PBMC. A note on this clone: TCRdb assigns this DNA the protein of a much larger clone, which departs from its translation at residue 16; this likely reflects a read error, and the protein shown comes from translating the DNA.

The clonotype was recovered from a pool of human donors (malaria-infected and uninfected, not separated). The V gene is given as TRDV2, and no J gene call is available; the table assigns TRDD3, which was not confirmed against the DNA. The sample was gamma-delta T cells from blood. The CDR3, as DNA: TGTGCCTGTGACACCGTGGTGGGGATCATGAGTTACACCGATAAACCCATCTTT. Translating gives CACDTVVGIMSYTDKPIF.